The clone carrying this T cell receptor beta chain came up once. A read error may account for a junction end that differs from germline. The data stem from a study of tumor and adjacent non-tumor tissue in lung cancer. TCRbeta libraries were built with three rounds of nested PCR, modified from ARM-PCR. From the multiplex PCR reads, TCRdb called clonotypes with MiXCR, one entry per CDR3 protein. The table records 35,000 to 55,000 distinct CDR3 sequences, roughly 60% of them present only once. Germline V gene sequence: CDR1 SGHNT, CDR2 YYREEE (reference sequence). The CDR3 has 14 residues. RNA was extracted from bulk tissue without any cell sorting. This non-tumor lung sample came from over 3 cm beyond the tumor edge.

The clonotype comes from a woman aged 40 to 50 with non-small cell lung cancer. This chain uses TRBV5-4 with TRBJ2-7; no clear D gene. The sample consisted of distant non-tumor lung tissue. The chain's CDR3 is CTSSSGPSLVEQYF. The CDR3 DNA follows: TGTACCAGTAGCTCTGGACCATCTTTAGTCGAGCAGTACTTC.